This T cell receptor beta chain was documented in a study of cytomegalovirus exposure and HLA in healthy donors. V shed 1 base and J shed 2 bases, with 11 bases lying between them. The CDR3 is made up of 15 amino acids. Germline V gene lookup returns CDR1 LGHNA and CDR2 YNFKEQ. This clone was detected only once. The PCR ran on 60 Vbeta and 13 Jbeta primers. Sequencing used immunoSEQ multiplex PCR; TCRdb keeps in-frame clones, though not all of them. The data contain about 170,000 clones, about 85% of them seen just once; the ten biggest clones take up around 2.5%. This clonotype originated in a man younger than 45 in good health and CMV-seropositive. The V call is TRBV4-2, the J call TRBJ1-1; D is unresolved. The sequenced sample was PBMCs. DNA for the CDR3: TGTGCCAGCAGCCAAGTGGCGGGTAGCAACACTGAAGCTTTCTTT. This encodes CASSQVAGSNTEAFF.